The 3 T cell receptor beta chains presented below share a single source sample, sequenced in a study of early T cells in non-severe SARS-CoV-2 infection (dated by TCRdb to about 2021). Library preparation was by 5' RACE. Sequencing was carried out with a NextSeq 500. Using fastp at Q25 and MiXCR, TCRdb reprocessed the public reads and kept productive beta chains. Here each entry gathers all rows of one CDR3 protein and keeps the most common genes and DNA. A total of about 59,000 distinct CDR3 sequences appear in this sample, about an eighth of them only once. The ten largest clonotypes hold under 1.5% of the sample. Sequences were obtained from whole blood. Source of these receptors: an adult who was a healthcare worker with PCR-confirmed SARS-CoV-2 infection or an uninfected control (not recorded which).

There are a few counts of this clonotype. V and J are TRBV4-1 and TRBJ2-1; 11 positions agree with TRBD2. Looked up from germline, CDR1 is MGHRA and CDR2 is YSYEKL. The V and J ends lost 3 bases and 6 bases, in that order; junction bases with no gene match: 4. The CDR3 consists of 15 residues. CDR3 sequence reads: CASSHASGGRNEQFF. The CDR3, as DNA: TGCGCCAGCAGCCACGCTAGCGGGGGGCGCAATGAGCAGTTCTTC.

This chain joins TRBV7-6 and TRBJ2-7, with TRBD1 as a possible D gene (6 bases). CDR1 SGHVS and CDR2 FNYEAQ come from the germline V gene. This CDR3 is 17 amino acids long. V was shortened by 3 bases and J by 1 base, with 19 bases between the two germline ends. CDR3 DNA sequence: TGTGCCAGCAGCTTGGTCCCCTTGGGGGCGACATCCTACGAGCAGTACTTC. Translation gives CASSLVPLGATSYEQYF.

Ten or more counts support this clonotype. V usage is TRBV30 and J usage is TRBJ2-3, with a possible D match to TRBD1 (5 bases). The CDR3 runs to 13 residues. Germline V gene lookup returns CDR1 GTSNPN and CDR2 SVGIG (reference sequence). Trimming stripped 4 bases from V and 4 bases from J, with 12 bases between. The CDR3 bases are TGTGCCTGGAACGTGCAGGGCCCAGATACGCAGTATTTT. It codes for CAWNVQGPDTQYF.